These T cell receptor beta chains were read from a single sample in a study of T cell responses to AZD1222 COVID-19 vaccine. Clones were read by immunoSEQ multiplex PCR, and TCRdb kept only the in-frame ones, dropping some. The sample holds around 91,000 clones, more than 70% seen once. The starting material was peripheral blood, obtained on day 0 of AZD1222 vaccination. The receptors originated from an adult in good health. CDR3s include the opening cysteine and the closing phenylalanine or tryptophan. The D gene is left open where the match is weak. A clone size is listed for some rows: how often the clone was seen (once, few, many), or a class if it is expanded.

cdr3_aa: CASSSRQGMNTEAFF; cdr3_nt: TGTGCCAGCAGCTCCCGACAGGGTATGAACACTGAAGCTTTCTTT; d_call: TRBD1; v_call: TRBV7-9; j_call: TRBJ1-1; clone_size: few
cdr3_aa: CASSIGLAGGPQYF; cdr3_nt: TGTGCCAGCAGCATCGGACTAGCGGGGGGGCCCCAGTACTTC; d_call: TRBD2; v_call: TRBV7-2; j_call: TRBJ2-5; clone_size: -
cdr3_aa: CASSVTGQSNQPQHF; cdr3_nt: TGTGCCAGCAGCGTAACGGGACAGAGCAATCAGCCCCAGCATTTT; d_call: TRBD1; v_call: TRBV9; j_call: TRBJ1-5; clone_size: few
cdr3_aa: CASSLERNSPLHF; cdr3_nt: TGTGCCAGCAGCTTAGAACGCAATTCACCCCTCCACTTT; d_call: -; v_call: TRBV11-2; j_call: TRBJ1-6; clone_size: -
cdr3_aa: CASLRSGGAGNTIYF; cdr3_nt: TGTGCCAGTCTCCGATCAGGGGGCGCTGGAAACACCATATATTTT; d_call: TRBD1; v_call: TRBV19; j_call: TRBJ1-3; clone_size: -
cdr3_aa: CASRPRAPASYEQYF; cdr3_nt: TGTGCCAGCAGACCCAGGGCCCCGGCGTCCTACGAGCAGTACTTC; d_call: -; v_call: TRBV5-5; j_call: TRBJ2-7; clone_size: -
cdr3_aa: CASSNPTNEKLFF; cdr3_nt: TGTGCCAGCAGCAACCCAACTAATGAAAAACTGTTTTTT; d_call: -; v_call: TRBV3-1/TRBV3-2; j_call: TRBJ1-4; clone_size: -
cdr3_aa: CASSQARSGQPQHF; cdr3_nt: TGTGCCAGCAGCCAGGCCAGGTCCGGTCAGCCCCAGCATTTT; d_call: -; v_call: TRBV6-5; j_call: TRBJ1-5; clone_size: -
cdr3_aa: CASSFGDRVYNEQFF; cdr3_nt: TGTGCCAGCAGCTTCGGAGACAGGGTGTACAATGAGCAGTTCTTC; d_call: TRBD1; v_call: TRBV7-3; j_call: TRBJ2-1; clone_size: once
cdr3_aa: CASSPNTEAFF; cdr3_nt: TGTGCCAGCAGCCCCAACACTGAAGCTTTCTTT; d_call: -; v_call: TRBV6-2/TRBV6-3; j_call: TRBJ1-1; clone_size: -
cdr3_aa: CASSYLATSGSSYEQYF; cdr3_nt: TGTGCCAGCAGTTACCTCGCGACTAGCGGGTCGTCCTACGAGCAGTACTTC; d_call: TRBD2; v_call: TRBV6-2/TRBV6-3; j_call: TRBJ2-7; clone_size: -
cdr3_aa: CASSPQGRGERQPQHF; cdr3_nt: TGTGCCAGCAGTCCCCAAGGTCGGGGGGAGCGTCAGCCCCAGCATTTT; d_call: -; v_call: TRBV27; j_call: TRBJ1-5; clone_size: -
cdr3_aa: CASSLAGGDVGETQYF; cdr3_nt: TGTGCCAGCAGCTTGGCCGGGGGGGATGTGGGAGAGACCCAGTACTTC; d_call: TRBD2; v_call: TRBV5-8; j_call: TRBJ2-5; clone_size: -
cdr3_aa: CASSFYRAAGELFF; cdr3_nt: TGTGCCAGCAGTTTTTACAGGGCTGCCGGGGAGCTGTTTTTT; d_call: -; v_call: TRBV6-5; j_call: TRBJ2-2; clone_size: -
cdr3_aa: CASRDLGGQGTYEQYF; cdr3_nt: TGTGCCAGCAGGGATTTAGGGGGACAGGGGACCTACGAGCAGTACTTC; d_call: TRBD1; v_call: TRBV5-5; j_call: TRBJ2-7; clone_size: -
cdr3_aa: CASSLNSGQWGEKLFF; cdr3_nt: TGTGCCAGCAGCTTGAACAGTGGACAATGGGGTGAAAAACTGTTTTTT; d_call: -; v_call: TRBV5-8; j_call: TRBJ1-4; clone_size: once
cdr3_aa: CASSLGAASSVGRNEQFF; cdr3_nt: TGTGCCAGCAGCTTGGGAGCAGCGTCCAGCGTTGGGAGGAATGAGCAGTTCTTC; d_call: -; v_call: TRBV5-6; j_call: TRBJ2-1; clone_size: -
cdr3_aa: CASSQTSGRYNEQFF; cdr3_nt: TGTGCCAGCAGCCAGACTAGCGGGCGATACAATGAGCAGTTCTTC; d_call: TRBD2; v_call: TRBV7-3; j_call: TRBJ2-1; clone_size: -
cdr3_aa: CASSQDGAGDSYEQYF; cdr3_nt: TGCGCCAGCAGCCAAGATGGGGCAGGGGACTCCTACGAGCAGTACTTC; d_call: -; v_call: TRBV4-3; j_call: TRBJ2-7; clone_size: -
cdr3_aa: CSVATGGNIQYF; cdr3_nt: TGCAGCGTTGCGACAGGGGGGAACATTCAGTACTTC; d_call: TRBD1; v_call: TRBV29-1; j_call: TRBJ2-4; clone_size: once
cdr3_aa: CSAVRGGQETQYF; cdr3_nt: TGCAGCGCCGTTAGGGGGGGCCAAGAGACCCAGTACTTC; d_call: -; v_call: TRBV29-1; j_call: TRBJ2-5; clone_size: -
cdr3_aa: CASSEASGGDGYTF; cdr3_nt: TGTGCCAGCAGTGAAGCTTCAGGGGGGGATGGCTACACCTTC; d_call: TRBD1; v_call: TRBV6-1; j_call: TRBJ1-2; clone_size: -
cdr3_aa: CARRAPGLQSYNEQFF; cdr3_nt: TGTGCCAGAAGAGCGCCGGGACTACAATCCTACAATGAGCAGTTCTTC; d_call: TRBD2; v_call: TRBV5-3; j_call: TRBJ2-1; clone_size: -
cdr3_aa: CASSPPHRDGEQYF; cdr3_nt: TGTGCCAGCAGTCCCCCTCACAGGGACGGCGAGCAGTACTTC; d_call: -; v_call: TRBV28; j_call: TRBJ2-7; clone_size: -
cdr3_aa: CASSVRSRLNTEAFF; cdr3_nt: TGCGCCAGCAGTGTCAGGAGCCGGCTGAACACTGAAGCTTTCTTT; d_call: -; v_call: TRBV10-2; j_call: TRBJ1-1; clone_size: -
cdr3_aa: CASSLRGGQQETQYF; cdr3_nt: TGTGCCAGCAGCTTAAGAGGAGGGCAACAAGAGACCCAGTACTTC; d_call: -; v_call: TRBV7-9; j_call: TRBJ2-5; clone_size: -